Sequencing of this T cell receptor beta chain was carried out in a study of T cell responses to AZD1222 COVID-19 vaccine. CDR3 size: 15 residues. Losses at the gene ends were 4 bases for V and 5 bases for J; bases not matched to a gene: 8. From germline, CDR1 is MDHEN and CDR2 SYDVKM. Study observations and caveats: At 160-218 and 743-854, vaccine-associated CD4 TCRs were dominant, and they spanned spike.

In the case of this clone: Its antigen remains unidentified.

Recipients boosted at about 4 weeks or about 12 weeks are pooled. Produced via immunoSEQ multiplex PCR; TCRdb's table is partial and in-frame only. The data show tens of thousands of clones, 92% seen once. The chain links TRBV28 to TRBJ1-5, with TRBD1 matching 7 bases. This receptor was taken from an adult who received the AZD1222 COVID-19 vaccine. Sequences were derived from peripheral blood, sampled 28 days after the second AZD1222 dose. Written as DNA, the CDR3 is TGTGCCAGCAGTTCGTACAGGGGTGGGGATCAGCCCCAGCATTTT. It encodes CASSSYRGGDQPQHF.